The 10 T cell receptor beta chains given below trace back to one sample, sequenced in a study of CD8+CD57+ T cells in acquired aplastic anemia (dated by TCRdb to the late 2010s). Expansion of CD8+CD57+ cells had been shown by flow cytometry in the patients chosen for sequencing. These reads were obtained on an Illumina HiSeq 2000. Profiling of TCR beta VDJ combinations and CDR3 sequences used genomic DNA as the template. TCRdb handled the public reads itself, with Q25 trimming in fastp and clone calling in MiXCR, and kept productive beta chains. Each CDR3 protein gets just one entry, which takes the most common genes and DNA from the rows behind it. This sample holds approximately 260,000 distinct CDR3 sequences; 82% were observed only once. The biggest ten clones account for approximately 42% of the sample. Sequenced input: sorted CD4+, CD8+, or CD8+CD57+ T cells (not recorded which) from PBMCs. These receptors were obtained from a human donor with aplastic anemia.

This clonotype was detected only once. The chain links TRBV11-3 to TRBJ2-3; D is undetermined. The CDR3 runs 15 residues. Germline V gives CDR1 SGHNT, CDR2 YENEEA. The V end was cut by 0 bases, the J end by 0 bases, with 7 bases between. CDR3 coding DNA: TGTGCCAGCAGCTTAGATCTAAAGAGCACAGATACGCAGTATTTT. Amino acids: CASSLDLKSTDTQYF.

The genes are TRBV11-1 and TRBJ2-2; D ambiguous. The V and J ends lost 3 bases and 9 bases respectively, with 8 bases between them. The CDR3 is 12 residues long. CDR1 is SGHAT, CDR2 FQDESV, per germline (reference sequence). The CDR3 nucleotides read TGTGCCAGCAGCTTCGCAGCCCGGGAGCTGTTTTTT. Protein: CASSFAARELFF.

This chain uses TRBV15 with TRBJ2-1, with 7 bases identical to TRBD1. Trimming cost V 1 base and J 9 bases; bases outside gene matches: 6. Per the germline V gene, CDR1 is LNHNV and CDR2 is YYDKDF (reference sequence). The CDR3 sequence is 14 residues long. DNA of the CDR3: TGTGCCACCAGCAGAGGATTGAGGGACAGTGAGCAGTTCTTC. Encoded protein: CATSRGLRDSEQFF. Based on the CDR3 plus reference TRBV15 and TRBJ2-1, the full variable domain is DAMVIQNPRYQVTQFGKPVTLSCSQTLNHNVMYWYQQKSSQAPKLLFHYYDKDFNNEADTPDNFQSRRPNTSFCFLDIRSPGLGDTAMYLCATSRGLRDSEQFFGPGTRLTVL.

Written as DNA, the CDR3 is TGTGCCAGCAGCAACGGCAGCGCACAAGAGACCCAGTACTTC. This sequence encodes CASSNGSAQETQYF. The chain combines TRBV2 with TRBJ2-5; unclear D gene. The CDR3 length is 14 residues. CDR1 and CDR2 from the germline V gene are SNHLY and FYNNEI. V lost 6 bases, J lost 2 bases, and 13 bases lay in between.

This clonotype is a singleton in its sample. The chain recombines TRBV7-3 with TRBJ2-3, with a possible D match to TRBD1 (6 bases). The ends were cut back, 5 bases at V and 11 bases at J, with 26 bases in the middle. Germline V gene lookup returns CDR1 SGHTA and CDR2 FQGTGA. This CDR3 contains 16 residues. This CDR3 is CASSPGPGHRHEQQYF. In DNA form, the CDR3 reads TGTGCCAGCAGCCCCGGTCCGGGACATAGACATGAACAGCAGTATTTT.

This clonotype was recorded a few times. One base away lies a much larger clone, so this may be a sequencing read error. The CDR3 DNA reads as TGTGCCAGCAGCTTAGCGGGTAGCTACGGGGCCAACGCCTTCTTT. Translation: CASSLAGSYGANAFF. The V gene is TRBV7-9, the J gene TRBJ1-1, with D perhaps TRBD1 (5 bases). V was cut by 0 bases and J by 14 bases, with 22 bases left in between. The CDR3 is made up of 15 amino acids. CDR1 is SEHNR and CDR2 is FQNEAQ in the germline V gene (reference sequence).

V usage is TRBV7-2 and J usage is TRBJ2-1, with TRBD1 identical over 9 bases. The CDR3 totals 17 residues. Per germline, CDR1 SGHTA and CDR2 FQGNSA. V was pared by 3 bases and J by 7 bases, with 13 bases of the junction left unmatched. The CDR3 reads CASSFSRTGATGNEQFF. CDR3 coding DNA: TGTGCCAGCAGCTTCTCTCGGACAGGGGCGACAGGGAATGAGCAGTTCTTC. Together with reference TRBV7-2 and TRBJ2-1, the CDR3 gives the full variable domain: GAGVSQSPSNKVTEKGKDVELRCDPISGHTALYWYRQSLGQGLEFLIYFQGNSAPDKSGLPSDRFSAERTGGSVSTLTIQRTQQEDSAVYLCASSFSRTGATGNEQFFGPGTRLTVL.

This rearrangement joins TRBV11-1 to TRBJ1-6; 8 bases line up with TRBD1. The V gene end was trimmed by 3 bases and the J gene end by 0 bases; junction bases not matched to a gene: 4. Germline V gives CDR1 SGHAT, CDR2 FQDESV (reference sequence). This CDR3 is 17 amino acids long. In DNA form, the CDR3 reads TGTGCCAGCAGCTTGGCACAGGGGGACTCCTATAATTCACCCCTCCACTTT. It specifies CASSLAQGDSYNSPLHF.

Points on this clonotype: An end of the junction differs from the germline gene, which may be a read error. The chain links TRBV7-9 to TRBJ2-5; D gene uncertain. The CDR3 covers 13 residues. Germline V CDR1 and CDR2: SEHNR, FQNEAQ (reference sequence). CDR3 in DNA: TGTGCCAGCAGCCTAGAACTCGGAGAGCCCCAGTTTTTC. Residues: CASSLELGEPQFF.

About this clonotype itself: Given the absence of the conserved phenylalanine or tryptophan at the CDR3 end, a read error is likely. The DNA is left out, because the CDR3 cannot be placed on it with certainty; the CDR3 is given as TCRdb lists it. The rearrangement joins TRBV7-8 to TRBJ2-3; no DNA check was done on the table's D call, TRBD1. CDR1 and CDR2 from the germline V gene are SGHVS and FQNEAQ. The CDR3 has 13 residues if both end residues are counted. The chain's CDR3 is CASSFERSGANDE.